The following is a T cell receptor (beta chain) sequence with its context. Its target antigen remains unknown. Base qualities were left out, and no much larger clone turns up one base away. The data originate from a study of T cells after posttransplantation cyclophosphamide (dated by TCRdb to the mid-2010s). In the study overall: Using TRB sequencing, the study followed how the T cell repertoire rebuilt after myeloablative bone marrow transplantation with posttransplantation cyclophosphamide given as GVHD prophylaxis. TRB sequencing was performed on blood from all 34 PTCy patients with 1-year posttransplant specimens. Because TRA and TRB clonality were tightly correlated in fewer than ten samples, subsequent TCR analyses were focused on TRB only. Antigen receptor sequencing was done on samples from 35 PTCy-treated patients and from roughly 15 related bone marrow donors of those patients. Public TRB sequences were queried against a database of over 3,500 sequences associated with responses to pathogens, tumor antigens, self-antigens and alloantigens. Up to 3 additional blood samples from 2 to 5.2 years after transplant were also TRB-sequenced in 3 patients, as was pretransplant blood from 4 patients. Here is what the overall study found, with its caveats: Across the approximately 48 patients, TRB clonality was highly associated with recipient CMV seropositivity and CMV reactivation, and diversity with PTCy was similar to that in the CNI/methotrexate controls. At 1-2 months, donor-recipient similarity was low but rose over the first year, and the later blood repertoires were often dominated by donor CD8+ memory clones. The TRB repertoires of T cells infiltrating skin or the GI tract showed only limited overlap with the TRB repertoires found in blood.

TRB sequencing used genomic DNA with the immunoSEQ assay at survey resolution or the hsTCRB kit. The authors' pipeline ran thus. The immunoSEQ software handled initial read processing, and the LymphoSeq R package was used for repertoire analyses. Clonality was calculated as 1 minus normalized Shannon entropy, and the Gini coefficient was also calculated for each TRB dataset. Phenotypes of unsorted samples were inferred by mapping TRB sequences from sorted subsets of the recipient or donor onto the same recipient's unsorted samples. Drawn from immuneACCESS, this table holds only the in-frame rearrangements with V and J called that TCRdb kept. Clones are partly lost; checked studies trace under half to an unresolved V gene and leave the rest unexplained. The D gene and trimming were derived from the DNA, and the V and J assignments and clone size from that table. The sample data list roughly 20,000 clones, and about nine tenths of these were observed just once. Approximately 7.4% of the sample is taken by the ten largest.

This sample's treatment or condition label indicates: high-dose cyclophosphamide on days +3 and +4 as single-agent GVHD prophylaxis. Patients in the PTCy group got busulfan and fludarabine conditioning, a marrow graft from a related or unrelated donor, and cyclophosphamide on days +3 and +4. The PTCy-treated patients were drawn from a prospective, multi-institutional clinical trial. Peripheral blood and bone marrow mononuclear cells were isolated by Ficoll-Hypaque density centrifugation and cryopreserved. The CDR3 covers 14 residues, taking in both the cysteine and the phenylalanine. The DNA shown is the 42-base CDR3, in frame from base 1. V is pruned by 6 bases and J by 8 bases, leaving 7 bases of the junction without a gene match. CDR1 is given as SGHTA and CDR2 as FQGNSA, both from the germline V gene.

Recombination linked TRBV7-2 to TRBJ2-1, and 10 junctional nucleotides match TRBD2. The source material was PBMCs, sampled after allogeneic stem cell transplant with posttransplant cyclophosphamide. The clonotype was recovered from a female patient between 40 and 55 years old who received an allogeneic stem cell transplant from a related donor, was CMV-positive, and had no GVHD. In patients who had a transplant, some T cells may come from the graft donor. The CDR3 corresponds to CASSTSGRVDEQFF. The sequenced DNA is TGTGCCAGCAGTACCAGCGGGAGGGTGGATGAGCAGTTCTTC.